These 30 T cell receptor beta chains were all obtained from the same sample, sequenced in a study of blood T cell repertoires in COVID-19. Here immunoSEQ multiplex PCR was the method, and the copy in TCRdb shows in-frame clones only, minus some. The sample lists roughly 150,000 clones; 80% to 85% were seen once. Sequencing was done on a sample of peripheral blood. The receptors were gathered from a woman of 80 years or more with active or convalescent COVID-19.

This chain connects TRBV18 to TRBJ1-1; D call uncertain. The CDR3 extends over 13 amino acids. Trimming stripped 4 bases from V and 7 bases from J, with 13 bases between. Germline CDR1 reads KGHSH; CDR2 reads LQKENI. CDR3 loop: CASSLTLSFEAFF. The CDR3 DNA is TGTGCCAGCTCACTCACCTTGAGCTTTGAAGCTTTCTTT.

The chain recombines TRBV12-5 with TRBJ1-6; 7 bases are shared with TRBD1. Germline V lookup: CDR1 LGHNT, CDR2 FRNRAP. CDR3 length equals 15 residues. The V and J ends lost 5 bases and 8 bases, in that order; junction bases with no gene match: 9. The CDR3 bases are TGTGCTAGTGGTCAGGGACAGACGTCCCATTCACCCCTCCACTTT. It encodes CASGQGQTSHSPLHF.

The chain uses TRBV11-2 and TRBJ2-7, with 7 bases identical to TRBD1. The germline V gene has CDR1 SGHAT and CDR2 FQNNGV. The CDR3 consists of 13 residues. Trimming at V came to 4 bases and at J to 7 bases, leaving 7 bases not matched to a gene. The CDR3 DNA reads as TGTGCCAGCAGCTCGGCGACAGGGCGGGAGCAGTACTTC. This gives the protein CASSSATGREQYF.

Only a few counts were recorded for this clone. The gene calls are TRBV7-9 and TRBJ1-6; D remains ambiguous. The length of the CDR3 is 13 residues. Germline assignment: CDR1 SEHNR and CDR2 FQNEAQ (reference sequence). V gave up 2 bases and J gave up 6 bases, with 5 bases separating them. CDR3 bases: TGTGCCAGCAGCTTAAGCCCTAATTCACCCCTCCACTTT. Its protein product is CASSLSPNSPLHF.

V and J are TRBV18 and TRBJ2-2, with a possible D match to TRBD1 (6 bases). Trimming took 2 bases from V and 4 from J, leaving 17 bases between them. Germline V lookup: CDR1 KGHSH, CDR2 LQKENI. The CDR3 contains 17 residues. The CDR3 region has the DNA TGTGCCAGCTCACCAACAACAGGGAAGGGGTTCACCGGGGAGCTGTTTTTT. It specifies CASSPTTGKGFTGELFF.

This chain connects TRBV7-2 to TRBJ2-7; 7 positions agree with TRBD2. Germline CDR1 reads SGHTA; CDR2 reads FQGNSA. The CDR3 is made up of 17 amino acids. With V trimmed by 5 bases and J by 7 bases, 20 bases remained unmatched. The DNA for the CDR3 is TGTGCCAGCAGCCCTATCGGAGCCGGGACTACCCGCAGTGAGCAGTACTTC. Its translation: CASSPIGAGTTRSEQYF. Complete variable domain (other parts from reference TRBV7-2 and TRBJ2-7): GAGVSQSPSNKVTEKGKDVELRCDPISGHTALYWYRQSLGQGLEFLIYFQGNSAPDKSGLPSDRFSAERTGGSVSTLTIQRTQQEDSAVYLCASSPIGAGTTRSEQYFGPGTRLTVT.

The rearrangement links TRBV9 to TRBJ1-3; a weak D match, TRBD1 (5 bases). Germline assignment: CDR1 SGDLS and CDR2 YYNGEE. Trimming shortened V by 3 bases and J by 0 bases, and 10 bases separated the two germline ends. CDR3 length equals 15 residues. Here the CDR3 reads CASSGGGPSGNTIYF. As DNA, the CDR3 is TGTGCCAGCAGCGGGGGGGGACCCTCTGGAAACACCATATATTTT.

The chain couples TRBV10-1 to TRBJ1-1; TRBD1 matches 10 bases. V was pared by 2 bases and J by 10 bases, with 7 bases of the junction left unmatched. CDR3 length: 14 residues. Germline-derived CDR1 and CDR2 are WNHNN and SYGVQD (reference sequence). CDR3 protein: CASSEAGTGVPAFF. In DNA form, the CDR3 reads TGCGCCAGCAGTGAGGCCGGGACAGGGGTGCCAGCTTTCTTT.

About this clone itself: Sequence at one end of the junction differs from germline and may be a read error. Other DNA sequences in the same sample also yield this CDR3. V is TRBV3-1 (or the pseudogene TRBV3-2) and J is TRBJ1-4, with no clear D. This CDR3 has 15 residues. Germline V gene sequence: CDR1 LGHDT, CDR2 YNNKEL (reference sequence). This CDR3 reads CASSQAHGSGEKLFF. As DNA, the CDR3 is TGTGCCAGCAGCCAAGCTCACGGATCGGGTGAAAAGCTGTTTTTT.

This clone was detected only a few times. This rearrangement joins TRBV10-3 to TRBJ1-2; perhaps TRBD1 as D (5 bases). The CDR3 covers 12 residues. The germline V and J ends were trimmed by 3 bases and 8 bases, with 10 bases remaining between them. Germline values: CDR1 ENHRY, CDR2 SYGVKD. The CDR3 spells CAISDSRVGYTF. CDR3 in DNA: TGTGCCATCAGTGATTCCAGGGTGGGCTACACCTTC.

This chain uses TRBV5-1 with TRBJ2-7; 12 positions agree with TRBD2. CDR1 is SGHRS and CDR2 is YFSETQ in the germline V gene. The V segment lost 4 bases and the J segment 3 bases; nucleotides outside the gene matches: 5. The CDR3 runs to 15 residues. The CDR3 sequence is CASSRTSGGNYEQYF. In DNA form, the CDR3 reads TGCGCCAGCAGCCGTACTAGCGGGGGGAACTACGAGCAGTACTTC.

The chain has TRBV11-3 and TRBJ1-2, with D possibly matching TRBD1 (6 bases). This CDR3 spans 13 amino acids. With 4 bases removed from V and 5 bases from J, the gap between germline ends came to 11 bases. In germline, CDR1 is SGHNT, CDR2 YENEEA. Here the CDR3 reads CASSSTGMYGYTF. CDR3 DNA sequence: TGTGCCAGCAGCTCTACAGGGATGTATGGCTACACCTTC.

In nucleotides, the CDR3 is TGTGCCAGCAGCCAAGGGGGGACAGATGGAAACACCATATATTTT. As protein: CASSQGGTDGNTIYF. The chain recombines TRBV3-1 (or the pseudogene TRBV3-2) with TRBJ1-3, with 7 bases matching TRBD1. This CDR3 comprises 15 residues. Germline V gene sequence: CDR1 LGHDT, CDR2 YNNKEL (reference sequence). J gave up 3 bases and V 1 base, and 3 bases lay outside the gene matches.

The gene calls are TRBV19 and TRBJ2-1, with D unclear. From germline, CDR1 is LNHDA and CDR2 SQIVND (reference sequence). The germline V and J ends were trimmed by 1 base and 3 bases, with 7 bases remaining between them. CDR3 length: 14 residues. The CDR3 DNA reads as TGTGCCAGTAGTATAGTGGCCGACTACAATGAGCAGTTCTTC. Its translation: CASSIVADYNEQFF.

This clone came up a few times. The CDR3 sequence is CASSRWTRATDTQYF. For the CDR3, the DNA is TGTGCCAGCAGCCGTTGGACAAGGGCAACAGATACGCAGTATTTT. V usage is TRBV11-2 and J usage is TRBJ2-3, with D possibly being TRBD1 (5 bases). The length of the CDR3 is 15 residues. Trimming removed 5 bases at V and 3 bases at J, with 15 bases between. The germline V gene encodes CDR1 SGHAT and CDR2 FQNNGV.

CDR3 sequence (DNA): TGTGCCAGCAGCTTGGGGGGACAGAATACTGAAGCTTTCTTT. This encodes CASSLGGQNTEAFF. The chain links TRBV7-2 to TRBJ1-1; TRBD1 aligns across 7 bases. J gave up 5 bases and V 3 bases, and 6 bases lay outside the gene matches. The CDR3 is 14 amino acids. Germline assignment: CDR1 SGHTA and CDR2 FQGNSA.

The rearrangement links TRBV18 to TRBJ2-3, with 9 bases lining up with TRBD2. This CDR3 contains 16 residues. Germline V lookup: CDR1 KGHSH, CDR2 LQKENI. J gave up 5 bases and V 2 bases, and 8 bases lay outside the gene matches. This CDR3 reads CASSPILAGLIDTQYF. The CDR3 bases are TGTGCCAGCTCACCAATCCTAGCGGGGTTAATAGATACGCAGTATTTT.

The chain couples TRBV6-6 to TRBJ2-6, with 8 bases lining up with TRBD1. Germline V lookup: CDR1 MNHNY, CDR2 SVGAGI (reference sequence). The CDR3 is 20 residues long. The J segment lost 2 bases and the V segment lost 6 bases, leaving 18 bases of the junction unmatched. The CDR3: CASSLAVNLQGAPGANVLTF. DNA for the CDR3: TGTGCCAGCAGCCTAGCAGTGAATCTTCAGGGGGCGCCTGGGGCCAACGTCCTGACTTTC.

Notes on this clone: Relative to the germline gene, one junction end is altered; a read error may explain this. This chain links TRBV10-3 with TRBJ2-5; 12 nucleotides match TRBD2. In germline, CDR1 is ENHRY, CDR2 SYGVKD. CDR3 length equals 16 residues. CDR3 bases: TGTGCCACGACCTCAGGCCCTAGCGGGGGGGTAGAGGCCCAGTACTTC. Amino acids: CATTSGPSGGVEAQYF.

The gene calls are TRBV6-2 or TRBV6-3 and TRBJ2-4; 10 bases match TRBD2. The germline gives CDR1 MNHEY, CDR2 SVGEGT. This CDR3 contains 15 residues. With V trimmed by 0 bases and J by 6 bases, 2 bases remained unmatched. As DNA, the CDR3 is TGTGCCAGCAGTTACTCTCTAGCGGGGGTAAACATTCAGTACTTC. Translated, it gives CASSYSLAGVNIQYF.

V gene TRBV7-3 combines with J gene TRBJ2-2; TRBD2 is a possible D gene (6 bases). Germline values: CDR1 SGHTA, CDR2 FQGTGA. Trimming shortened V by 4 bases and J by 6 bases, and 9 bases separated the two germline ends. The CDR3 is 13 residues long. Here the CDR3 DNA reads TGTGCCAGCAGCTCAAGACTAGCCGGGGAGCTGTTTTTT. Translating gives CASSSRLAGELFF.

This chain joins TRBV10-3 and TRBJ2-7, with 9 bases lining up with TRBD1. The CDR3 length is 14 residues. Germline assignment: CDR1 ENHRY and CDR2 SYGVKD. V trimming: 6 bases; J trimming: 6 bases; junction bases outside the gene matches: 9. The CDR3 sequence is CAISWEGTGFEQYF. In nucleotides, the CDR3 is TGTGCCATCAGCTGGGAGGGGACAGGGTTCGAGCAGTACTTC.

CDR3 nucleotide sequence: TGTGCCAGCGAGCCGGGACAGCTGAACACTGAAGCTTTCTTT. Encoded protein: CASEPGQLNTEAFF. The chain is built from TRBV5-4 and TRBJ1-1, with 7 bases that match TRBD1. With 7 bases clipped from V and 0 bases from J, the junction kept 6 bases outside the gene matches. This CDR3 has 14 residues. Looked up from germline, CDR1 is SGHNT and CDR2 is YYREEE (reference sequence).

The V call is TRBV5-6, the J call TRBJ2-3, with a possible D match to TRBD2 (5 bases). Trimming took 10 bases from V and 0 from J, leaving 18 bases between them. The CDR3 length is 15 residues. Germline V lookup: CDR1 SGHDT, CDR2 YYEEEE. For the CDR3, the DNA is TGTGCCTCTAGCTTCGGAAAAACTAGCACAGATACGCAGTATTTT. This encodes CASSFGKTSTDTQYF.

The chain is built from TRBV6-5 and TRBJ1-4; D may be TRBD1 (5 bases). CDR3 length: 14 amino acids. Trimming removed 0 bases at V and 10 bases at J, with 12 bases between. Looked up from germline, CDR1 is MNHEY and CDR2 is SVGAGI. The CDR3 DNA sequence: TGTGCCAGCAGTTACTCGGGCGCCCAGGGAAAACTGTTTTTT. The encoded protein is CASSYSGAQGKLFF.

About this clone: One end of the junction is discordant with germline, which a read error may explain. J is TRBJ2-7 and V is TRBV19, with D possibly being TRBD1 (5 bases). The germline V gene has CDR1 LNHDA and CDR2 SQIVND (reference sequence). The CDR3 covers 11 residues. CDR3 sequence: CPRVRCYEQYF. Here the CDR3 DNA reads TGCCCCAGGGTCAGGTGCTACGAGCAGTACTTC.

The gene calls are TRBV25-1 and TRBJ2-7; possible D gene TRBD2, 5 bases. The CDR3 runs 13 residues. Between the trimmed V and J ends, which lost 6 bases and 3 bases, there was a span of 12 bases. CDR1 is MGHDK, CDR2 SYGVNS, per germline. The CDR3 protein is CASREGPLYEQYF. The CDR3 DNA reads as TGTGCCAGCAGAGAGGGCCCCCTCTACGAGCAGTACTTC.

V usage is TRBV19 and J usage is TRBJ1-2; 7 nucleotides agree with TRBD1. V gave up 0 bases and J gave up 1 base; unmatched junction bases: 5. This CDR3 contains 16 residues. Germline CDR1 LNHDA, CDR2 SQIVND (reference sequence). CDR3 nucleotides: TGTGCCAGTAGTATAGAATCACAGGGGTTTAACTATGGCTACACCTTC. Its protein product is CASSIESQGFNYGYTF.

This clone was seen at least ten times. J is TRBJ2-4 and V is TRBV10-2; D is uncertain. The CDR3 extends over 10 amino acids. V dropped 8 bases and J dropped 8 bases, with 7 bases sitting between them. In germline, CDR1 is WSHSY, CDR2 SAAADI. The CDR3 reads CASGDDIQYF. CDR3 bases: TGCGCCAGCGGAGATGACATTCAGTACTTC.

The sample holds one count of this clone. The chain uses TRBV30 and TRBJ1-4; a weak D match, TRBD1 (5 bases). Trimming stripped 4 bases from V and 8 bases from J, with 11 bases between. CDR1 GTSNPN and CDR2 SVGIG come from the germline V gene (reference sequence). The CDR3 spans 12 residues. The CDR3 region is CAWTRVGEKLFF. CDR3 bases: TGTGCCTGGACCAGGGTGGGCGAAAAACTGTTTTTT.